This T cell receptor beta chain was sequenced during a study of cytomegalovirus exposure and HLA in healthy donors. Study results and caveats: Another analysis was done later, and it associated over 15,000 TCR beta sequences with HLA alleles at 0.05 false discovery rate. Some V segments (TRBV6-2 and TRBV6-3 among them) were excluded as indistinguishable. Researchers reported in a later analysis that a missense DCLRE1C variant was tied to TCR beta V- and J-gene trimming.

Unrecorded immune exposure was likely among donors, who were nominally healthy when sampled. The PCR made use of 60 Vbeta and 13 Jbeta primers. Method: immunoSEQ multiplex PCR; TCRdb's copy keeps in-frame clones and lacks some. The sample includes around 100,000 clones, around 77% of them seen just once. Concerning this clone: No antigen is known for it.

The V end was cut by 10 bases, the J end by 0 bases, with 19 bases between. Per the germline V gene, CDR1 is LNHDA and CDR2 is SQIVND (reference sequence). The CDR3 is made up of 15 amino acids. The sequenced material came from PBMCs. The receptor was isolated from a man aged 25-40 years in good health and CMV-seronegative. The chain has TRBV19 and TRBJ2-7; possibly TRBD2 for D (7 bases). The CDR3 nucleotides are TGTGCCACCGCCGGGGGGCGGGGCGTCTCCTACGAGCAGTACTTC. Amino acid sequence: CATAGGRGVSYEQYF.